These T cell receptor beta chains were read from a single sample in a study of beta chain features in type 1 diabetes. Method: immunoSEQ multiplex PCR; TCRdb's copy keeps in-frame clones and lacks some. The profile covers 140,000 to 150,000 clones, with roughly a tenth appearing a single time and approximately 1.3% taken by the ten largest. The sequencing sample was made of naive CD4+ T cells from blood. Receptors originate from a young man in good health. CDR3s include the opening cysteine and the closing phenylalanine or tryptophan. Each record gives: clone size, V gene, J gene, D gene, CDR3 protein, CDR3 DNA. D genes are given only for firm matches. A clone size is listed for some rows: how often the clone was seen (once, few, many), or a class if it is expanded.

few	TRBV7-9	TRBJ2-7	NA	CASSLVRGAGEQYF	TGTGCCAGCAGCTTAGTACGGGGGGCTGGCGAGCAGTACTTC
once	TRBV18	TRBJ1-1	NA	CASSLQKNTEAFF	TGTGCCAGCTCACTACAGAAGAACACTGAAGCTTTCTTT
NA	TRBV11-3	TRBJ2-5	NA	CASSQLKGQETQYF	TGTGCCAGCAGCCAACTGAAGGGGCAGGAGACCCAGTACTTC
many	TRBV5-6	TRBJ2-4	NA	CASSARPRDWRNIQYF	TGTGCCAGCAGCGCACGGCCTCGGGACTGGAGAAACATTCAGTACTTC
few	TRBV6-5	TRBJ2-7	TRBD1	CASSSGQGPYEQYF	TGTGCCAGCAGTTCGGGACAGGGCCCCTACGAGCAGTACTTC
few	TRBV9	TRBJ1-5	NA	CASSAGGGGYQPQHF	TGTGCCAGCAGCGCAGGAGGGGGGGGCTATCAGCCCCAGCATTTT
few	TRBV28	TRBJ2-3	TRBD2	CASHSVWGGTDTQYF	TGTGCCAGCCACTCGGTCTGGGGGGGGACAGATACGCAGTATTTT
few	TRBV30	TRBJ1-1	NA	CAWSVPAGKAFF	TGTGCCTGGAGTGTACCAGCAGGGAAAGCTTTCTTT
NA	TRBV7-2	TRBJ2-1	TRBD2	CASGPSGTSYNEQFF	TGTGCCAGCGGCCCTAGCGGGACCTCTTACAATGAGCAGTTCTTC
NA	TRBV5-8	TRBJ1-1	NA	CASSARRTEAFF	TGTGCCAGCAGCGCCCGGAGGACTGAAGCTTTCTTT
few	TRBV5-1	TRBJ1-2	NA	CASSLGNRAEGGYTF	TGCGCCAGCAGCTTGGGGAACAGGGCCGAGGGGGGCTACACCTTC
NA	TRBV10-1	TRBJ2-1	TRBD2	CASSESASGGPYNEQFF	TGCGCCAGCAGTGAGTCGGCCAGCGGGGGCCCATACAATGAGCAGTTCTTC
NA	TRBV7-2	TRBJ1-1	TRBD1	CASSLQGGNTEAFF	TGTGCCAGCAGCTTACAGGGGGGGAACACTGAAGCTTTCTTT
NA	TRBV5-1	TRBJ2-3	TRBD2	CASSFRAGATSTDTQYF	TGCGCCAGCAGCTTCCGAGCGGGGGCAACTAGCACAGATACGCAGTATTTT
few	TRBV11-3	TRBJ2-7	TRBD1	CASSLTGEYEQYF	TGTGCCAGCAGCTTAACAGGGGAGTACGAGCAGTACTTC
few	TRBV7-9	TRBJ1-2	NA	CASSPRRTQTYGYTF	TGTGCCAGCAGCCCTAGAAGAACACAAACCTATGGCTACACCTTC
many	TRBV13	TRBJ2-5	NA	CASSFREEGETQYF	TGTGCCAGCAGCTTCAGGGAGGAGGGAGAGACCCAGTACTTC
NA	TRBV7-9	TRBJ2-5	TRBD2	CASSPSTSGQETQYF	TGTGCCAGCAGCCCTTCGACTAGCGGGCAAGAGACCCAGTACTTC
NA	TRBV18	TRBJ2-2	NA	CASPPEDIHTGELFF	TGTGCCAGCCCGCCCGAGGACATCCACACCGGGGAGCTGTTTTTT
few	TRBV7-2	TRBJ1-2	NA	CASSFKERYGYTF	TGTGCCAGCAGCTTTAAAGAGCGGTATGGCTACACCTTC